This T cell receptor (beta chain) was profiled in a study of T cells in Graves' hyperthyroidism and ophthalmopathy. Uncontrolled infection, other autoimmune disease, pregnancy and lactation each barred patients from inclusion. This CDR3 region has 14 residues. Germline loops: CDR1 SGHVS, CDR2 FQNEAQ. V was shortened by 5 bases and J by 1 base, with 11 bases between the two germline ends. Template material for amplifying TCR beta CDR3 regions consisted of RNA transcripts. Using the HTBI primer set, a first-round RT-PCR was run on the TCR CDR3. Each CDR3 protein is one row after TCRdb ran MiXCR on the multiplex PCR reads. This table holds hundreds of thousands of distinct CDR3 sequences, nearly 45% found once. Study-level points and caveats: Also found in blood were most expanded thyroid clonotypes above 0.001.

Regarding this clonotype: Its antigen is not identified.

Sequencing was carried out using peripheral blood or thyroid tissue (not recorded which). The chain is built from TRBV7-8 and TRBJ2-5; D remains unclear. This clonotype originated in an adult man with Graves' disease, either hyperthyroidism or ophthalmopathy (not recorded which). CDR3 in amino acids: CASSQATLQETQYF. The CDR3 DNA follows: TGTGCCAGCAGCCAGGCTACTCTCCAAGAGACCCAGTACTTC.